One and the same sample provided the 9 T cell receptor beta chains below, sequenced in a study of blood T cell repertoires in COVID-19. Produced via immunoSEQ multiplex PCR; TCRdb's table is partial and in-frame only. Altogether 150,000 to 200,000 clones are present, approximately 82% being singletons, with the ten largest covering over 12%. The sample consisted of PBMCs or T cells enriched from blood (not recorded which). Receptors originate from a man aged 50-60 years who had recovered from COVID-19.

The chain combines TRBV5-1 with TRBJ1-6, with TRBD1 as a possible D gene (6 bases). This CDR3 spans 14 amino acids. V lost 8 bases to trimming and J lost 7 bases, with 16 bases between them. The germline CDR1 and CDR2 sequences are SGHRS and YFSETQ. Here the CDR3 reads CARAREDRNSPLHF. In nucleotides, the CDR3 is TGCGCCAGGGCCCGCGAGGACAGAAATTCACCCCTCCACTTT. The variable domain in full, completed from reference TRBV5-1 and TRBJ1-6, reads KAGVTQTPRYLIKTRGQQVTLSCSPISGHRSVSWYQQTPGQGLQFLFEYFSETQRNKGNFPGRFSGRQFSNSRSEMNVSTLELGDSALYLCARAREDRNSPLHFGNGTRLTVT.

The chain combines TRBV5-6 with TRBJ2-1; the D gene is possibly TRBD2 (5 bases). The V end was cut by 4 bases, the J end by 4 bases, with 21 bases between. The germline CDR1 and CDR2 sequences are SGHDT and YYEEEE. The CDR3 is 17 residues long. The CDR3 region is CASSASGAGLLYNEQFF. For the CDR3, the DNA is TGTGCCAGCAGCGCATCCGGTGCGGGCCTCCTTTACAATGAGCAGTTCTTC.

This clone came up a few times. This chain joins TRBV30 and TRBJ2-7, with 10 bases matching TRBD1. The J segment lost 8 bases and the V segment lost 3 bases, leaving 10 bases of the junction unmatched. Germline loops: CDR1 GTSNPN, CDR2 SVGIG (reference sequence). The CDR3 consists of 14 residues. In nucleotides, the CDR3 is TGTGCCTGGAGGCCCCGGGACAGGGGTCGCCAGCAGTACTTC. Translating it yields CAWRPRDRGRQQYF.

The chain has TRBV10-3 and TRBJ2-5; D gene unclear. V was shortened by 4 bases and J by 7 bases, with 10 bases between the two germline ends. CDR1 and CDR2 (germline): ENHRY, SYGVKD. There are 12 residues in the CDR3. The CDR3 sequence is CAISASTGTQYF. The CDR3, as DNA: TGTGCCATCAGTGCGAGTACCGGGACCCAGTACTTC.

The CDR3 protein is CASSLTGGGNTIYF. The CDR3 nucleotides are TGTGCCAGCAGCTTGACAGGGGGTGGAAACACCATATATTTT. This chain joins TRBV7-8 and TRBJ1-3; 9 nucleotides match TRBD1. The CDR3 totals 14 residues. The J segment lost 3 bases and the V segment lost 3 bases, leaving 0 bases of the junction unmatched. CDR1 and CDR2 from the germline V gene are SGHVS and FQNEAQ. Variable domain in full (rest from reference TRBV7-8 and TRBJ1-3): GAGVSQSPRYKVAKRGQDVALRCDPISGHVSLFWYQQALGQGPEFLTYFQNEAQLDKSGLPSDRFFAERPEGSVSTLKIQRTQQEDSAVYLCASSLTGGGNTIYFGEGSWLTVV.

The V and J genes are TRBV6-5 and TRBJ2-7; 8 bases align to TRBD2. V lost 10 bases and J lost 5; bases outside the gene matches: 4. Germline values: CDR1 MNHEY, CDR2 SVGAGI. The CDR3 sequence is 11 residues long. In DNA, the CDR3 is TGTGCCACCACGGGGGGGCACGAGCAGTACTTC. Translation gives CATTGGHEQYF.

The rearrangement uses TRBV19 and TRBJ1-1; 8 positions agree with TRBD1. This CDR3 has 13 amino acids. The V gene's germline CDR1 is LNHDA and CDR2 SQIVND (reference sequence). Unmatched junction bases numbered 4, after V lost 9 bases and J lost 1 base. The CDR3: CASRGPGNTEAFF. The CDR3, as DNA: TGTGCCAGCAGGGGGCCGGGGAACACTGAAGCTTTCTTT.

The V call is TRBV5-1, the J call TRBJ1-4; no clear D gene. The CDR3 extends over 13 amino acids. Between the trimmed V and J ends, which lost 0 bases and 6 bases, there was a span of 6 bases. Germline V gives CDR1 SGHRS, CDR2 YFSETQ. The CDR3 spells CASSLVVDEKLFF. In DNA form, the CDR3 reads TGCGCCAGCAGCTTGGTGGTAGATGAAAAACTGTTTTTT. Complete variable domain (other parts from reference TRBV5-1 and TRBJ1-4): KAGVTQTPRYLIKTRGQQVTLSCSPISGHRSVSWYQQTPGQGLQFLFEYFSETQRNKGNFPGRFSGRQFSNSRSEMNVSTLELGDSALYLCASSLVVDEKLFFGSGTQLSVL.

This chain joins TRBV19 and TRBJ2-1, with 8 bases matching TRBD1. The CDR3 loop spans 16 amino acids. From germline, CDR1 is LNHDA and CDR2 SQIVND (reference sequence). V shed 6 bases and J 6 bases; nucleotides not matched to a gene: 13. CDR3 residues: CASSNRGRQGSNEQFF. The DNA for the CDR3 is TGTGCCAGTAGCAATCGAGGGAGACAGGGGTCCAATGAGCAGTTCTTC.